Listed here are 12 T cell receptor beta chains from one sample, sequenced in a study of T cell responses to AZD1222 COVID-19 vaccine (dated by TCRdb to 2020 to 2023). Sample time point, as interpreted from the label and publication: baseline before first vaccination. The treatment or condition tag for this specimen amounts to: meningococcal conjugate vaccine given as trial control. Libraries were constructed by the immunoSEQ multiplex PCR assay. The clones in this table, taken by TCRdb from immuneACCESS, are in-frame only. Not every clone is retained; where verified, under half of the shortfall comes from an unresolved V gene, and the cause of the rest is unknown. For this sample there are roughly 140,000 clones; 80% to 85% appear just once. Roughly 4.5% of the sample is held by the ten biggest clonotypes. The material was peripheral blood, obtained on day 0 of MenACWY control vaccination. These receptors all come from an adult in good health.

This clone was counted only a few times. J is TRBJ1-6 and V is TRBV7-9; 7 bases are shared with TRBD1. Trimming took 5 bases from V and 7 from J; bases not matched to a gene: 8. The CDR3 runs 15 residues. The germline V gene has CDR1 SEHNR and CDR2 FQNEAQ (reference sequence). CDR3 sequence reads: CASSHAGGENSPLHF. In DNA, the CDR3 is TGTGCCAGCAGCCATGCAGGGGGTGAGAATTCACCCCTCCACTTT.

The chain employs TRBV2 and TRBJ1-2, with D unresolved. Trimming stripped 6 bases from V and 1 base from J, with 9 bases between. The CDR3 spans 13 residues. Germline loops: CDR1 SNHLY, CDR2 FYNNEI. Written as DNA, the CDR3 is TGTGCCAGCAGCTTTGACAATAACTATGGCTACACCTTC. Encoded protein: CASSFDNNYGYTF. Variable domain in full (rest from reference TRBV2 and TRBJ1-2): EPEVTQTPSHQVTQMGQEVILRCVPISNHLYFYWYRQILGQKVEFLVSFYNNEISEKSEIFDDQFSVERPDGSNFTLKIRSTKLEDSAMYFCASSFDNNYGYTFGSGTRLTVV.

Regarding this clone: Other DNA variants within this sample encode the same CDR3. The rearrangement joins TRBV7-2 to TRBJ1-4, with TRBD1 as a possible D gene (5 bases). The CDR3 spans 13 residues. Germline V gene data show CDR1 as SGHTA and CDR2 as FQGNSA. V lost 0 bases and J 14 bases, leaving 13 bases between the germline ends. DNA of the CDR3: TGTGCCAGCAGCTTAGCGAGGAGGGGCAAGCTGTTTTTT. Translated, it gives CASSLARRGKLFF.

V and J are TRBV28 and TRBJ2-7, with TRBD1 matching 9 bases. The CDR3 sequence is 15 residues long. V trimming: 2 bases; J trimming: 6 bases; junction bases outside the gene matches: 8. Germline V gene sequence: CDR1 MDHEN, CDR2 SYDVKM. The CDR3 reads CASSLLRTGDGEQYV. The CDR3 region has the DNA TGTGCCAGCAGTTTACTCCGGACAGGGGATGGCGAGCAGTACGTC.

The chain joins TRBV5-1 to TRBJ1-2, with D hard to call. The V gene lost 3 bases and the J gene lost 4 bases, with 10 bases spanning the gap. Germline V lookup: CDR1 SGHRS, CDR2 YFSETQ. CDR3 length: 13 residues. The CDR3 DNA follows: TGCGCCAGCAGCTATGAGAATGTCTATGGCTACACCTTC. Protein sequence: CASSYENVYGYTF.

The CDR3 loop is CASSRTGGNSPLHF. The CDR3 DNA reads TGCGCCAGCAGCCGGACAGGGGGCAATTCACCCCTCCACTTT. This chain connects TRBV5-1 to TRBJ1-6; 11 bases fit TRBD1. V shed 4 bases and J 7 bases; nucleotides not matched to a gene: 1. CDR3 length equals 14 residues. CDR1 SGHRS and CDR2 YFSETQ come from the germline V gene. Drawing the rest from reference TRBV5-1 and TRBJ1-6, the complete variable domain is KAGVTQTPRYLIKTRGQQVTLSCSPISGHRSVSWYQQTPGQGLQFLFEYFSETQRNKGNFPGRFSGRQFSNSRSEMNVSTLELGDSALYLCASSRTGGNSPLHFGNGTRLTVT.

The chain couples TRBV3-1 (or the pseudogene TRBV3-2) to TRBJ1-1, with unresolved D. V was clipped by 4 bases and J by 5 bases, with 14 bases between them. Germline CDR1 LGHDT, CDR2 YNNKEL (reference sequence). The CDR3 covers 14 residues. The CDR3 sequence is CASSRSEARTEAFF. The CDR3 DNA reads TGTGCCAGCAGCCGAAGCGAGGCGCGAACTGAAGCTTTCTTT.

This clone appeared once. J is TRBJ2-3 and V is TRBV3-1 (or the pseudogene TRBV3-2); 10 bases match TRBD2. CDR3 length equals 16 residues. The J segment lost 2 bases and the V segment lost 4 bases, leaving 6 bases of the junction unmatched. CDR1 and CDR2 from the germline V gene are LGHDT and YNNKEL (reference sequence). The CDR3 here is CASSPGAGGATDTQYF. Written as DNA, the CDR3 is TGTGCCAGCAGCCCCGGAGCGGGGGGGGCCACAGATACGCAGTATTTT.

A single count supports this clone. The rearrangement joins TRBV6-5 to TRBJ1-1; D not resolved. Germline CDR1 MNHEY, CDR2 SVGAGI. There are 15 residues in the CDR3. V lost 0 bases and J 1 base, leaving 9 bases between the germline ends. The CDR3 reads CASSYSPRTNTEAFF. CDR3 coding DNA: TGTGCCAGCAGTTACTCCCCCCGGACGAACACTGAAGCTTTCTTT.

The gene calls are TRBV27 and TRBJ2-3, with 10 bases matching TRBD2. Germline trimming cut 3 bases from V and 7 bases from J; bases unmatched to any gene: 7. Per germline, CDR1 MNHEY and CDR2 SMNVEV (reference sequence). This CDR3 spans 15 amino acids. The CDR3 sequence: CASSFRAGGPHTQYF. Written as DNA, the CDR3 is TGTGCCAGCAGTTTCAGAGCGGGGGGGCCTCATACGCAGTATTTT.

DNA for the CDR3: TGTGCCAGCAGCCAGTCGGGGGCCTGGAACACCTTC. It encodes CASSQSGAWNTF. The rearrangement uses TRBV3-1 (or the pseudogene TRBV3-2) and TRBJ1-2; possible D gene TRBD1, 6 bases. Germline CDR1 reads LGHDT; CDR2 reads YNNKEL (reference sequence). Trimming took off 3 bases at V and 12 bases at J, with 14 bases between the two ends. This CDR3 is 12 amino acids long.

This chain connects TRBV6-4 to TRBJ2-2, with D perhaps matching TRBD1 or TRBD2 (5 bases each). CDR1 is MRHNA and CDR2 is SNTAGT in the germline V gene. V lost 5 bases and J lost 9, with 13 bases in between. This CDR3 is built from 13 residues. CDR3 amino acids: CASSPTEGRELFF. Here the CDR3 DNA reads TGTGCCAGCAGTCCGACAGAGGGTAGGGAGCTGTTTTTT.